The next 10 T cell receptor beta chains were all read from a single sample in a study of CD8 T cells in ankylosing spondylitis. Points from the study as a whole: Blood from ankylosing spondylitis patients appeared to carry a characteristic eight-variant TCR beta motif.

TCRdb re-derived calls from the 5' RACE reads in MiXCR, one entry per CDR3 protein. Here the sample spans some 840,000 distinct CDR3 sequences, about 10% being singletons. What these receptors recognize is not known. Sequencing was carried out using blood, either unsorted or a sorted T cell fraction (not recorded which). The receptors here all came from a male donor with ankylosing spondylitis.

This clonotype was seen more than once but under ten times. The V call is TRBV4-3, the J call TRBJ2-5; TRBD1 matches 11 bases. The V gene end was trimmed by 1 base and the J gene end by 6 bases; junction bases not matched to a gene: 10. In germline, CDR1 is LGHNA, CDR2 YSLEER. The length of the CDR3 is 17 residues. This CDR3 is CASSQGRDRGGGKTQYF. The CDR3 DNA is TGCGCCAGCAGCCAAGGCCGGGACAGGGGGGGCGGAAAGACCCAGTACTTC.

This clonotype has more than one count but fewer than ten. The V gene is TRBV6-1, the J gene TRBJ2-3; tentative D call: TRBD2 (6 bases). Germline-derived CDR1 and CDR2 are MNHNS and SASEGT. This CDR3 is 13 amino acids long. V lost 11 bases and J 0 bases, leaving 12 bases between the germline ends. Here the CDR3 reads CAVGGPSTDTQYF. CDR3 bases: TGTGCCGTCGGGGGACCTAGCACAGATACGCAGTATTTT.

This chain joins TRBV2 and TRBJ2-2; D is unresolved. Germline values: CDR1 SNHLY, CDR2 FYNNEI. Deletions cut 7 bases from V and 6 bases from J, with 12 bases between. The CDR3 covers 13 residues. The CDR3 is CASMIGPAGELFF. CDR3 coding DNA: TGTGCCAGCATGATCGGTCCCGCCGGGGAGCTGTTTTTT.

The rearrangement uses TRBV7-2 and TRBJ2-7; D might be TRBD2 (5 bases). The CDR3 is 13 residues long. Germline CDR1 SGHTA, CDR2 FQGNSA. V was trimmed by 5 bases and J by 2 bases, leaving 10 bases between them. The CDR3 DNA follows: TGTGCCAGCAGCGTCCGGGGTCCCTACGAGCAGTACTTC. Translation gives CASSVRGPYEQYF. The full variable domain, in which reference TRBV7-2 and TRBJ2-7 provide the parts outside the CDR3, is GAGVSQSPSNKVTEKGKDVELRCDPISGHTALYWYRQSLGQGLEFLIYFQGNSAPDKSGLPSDRFSAERTGGSVSTLTIQRTQQEDSAVYLCASSVRGPYEQYFGPGTRLTVT.

CDR3 sequence: CASRDRGGEQYF. The CDR3 nucleotides are TGCGCCAGCAGGGACAGGGGAGGCGAGCAGTACTTC. V and J are TRBV10-1 and TRBJ2-7; the match to TRBD1 covers 9 bases. Germline V gives CDR1 WNHNN, CDR2 SYGVQD (reference sequence). Losses at the gene ends were 6 bases for V and 6 bases for J; bases not matched to a gene: 3. The CDR3 contains 12 residues.

This chain links TRBV12-3 or TRBV12-4 with TRBJ2-1, with TRBD2 matching 7 bases. The CDR3 covers 15 residues. With V trimmed by 9 bases and J by 8 bases, 16 bases remained unmatched. CDR3 nucleotide sequence: TGTGCCAGTCGAACTCGGGGCGGGGGAGAACATGAGCAGTTCTTC. Translated: CASRTRGGGEHEQFF.

The V and J genes are TRBV5-4 and TRBJ2-1; 12 bases are a match to TRBD1. Looked up from germline, CDR1 is SGHNT and CDR2 is YYREEE (reference sequence). J lost 6 bases, V lost 6 bases, and 7 bases had no gene match. This CDR3 is built from 15 residues. The CDR3 DNA follows: TGTGCCAGCACCCGGGGACAGGGGGCCGGCAATGAGCAGTTCTTC. It specifies CASTRGQGAGNEQFF.

The J gene is TRBJ2-7, the V gene TRBV4-3, with D maybe TRBD2 (5 bases). Trimming removed 2 bases at V and 3 bases at J, with 14 bases between. This CDR3 is built from 15 residues. CDR1 is LGHNA and CDR2 is YSLEER in the germline V gene. The DNA for the CDR3 is TGCGCCAGCAGCCAACTACCGGGGAAAATCTACGAGCAGTACTTC. Translated, it gives CASSQLPGKIYEQYF.

This clonotype was recorded at least ten times. The chain couples TRBV12-3 or TRBV12-4 to TRBJ1-4, with a tentative D call TRBD1 (6 bases). The V gene lost 5 bases and the J gene lost 7 bases, with 14 bases spanning the gap. This CDR3 has 14 residues. CDR3 bases: TGTGCCAGCAGTCTGACAGGAGGCAGTGAAAAACTGTTTTTT. Translation: CASSLTGGSEKLFF.

CDR3 amino acids: CSVLRDRYSLEQYF. CDR3 nucleotides: TGCAGCGTTCTCAGGGACAGGTACTCCCTCGAGCAGTACTTC. The chain links TRBV29-1 to TRBJ2-7; TRBD1 matches 8 bases. CDR3 size: 14 residues. In germline, CDR1 is SQVTM, CDR2 ANQGSEA. V was clipped by 5 bases and J by 6 bases; unmatched bases: 12.